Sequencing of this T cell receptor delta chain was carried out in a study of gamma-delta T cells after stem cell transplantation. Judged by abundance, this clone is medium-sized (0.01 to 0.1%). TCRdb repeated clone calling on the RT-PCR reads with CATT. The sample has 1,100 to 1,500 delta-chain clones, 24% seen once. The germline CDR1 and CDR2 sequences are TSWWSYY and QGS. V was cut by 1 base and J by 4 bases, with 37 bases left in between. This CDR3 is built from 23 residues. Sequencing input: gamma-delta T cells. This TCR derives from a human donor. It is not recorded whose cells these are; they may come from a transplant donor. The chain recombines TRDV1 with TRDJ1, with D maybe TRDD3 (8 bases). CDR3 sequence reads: CALGEPSVPTHWGAVHLSDKLIF. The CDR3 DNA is TGTGCTCTTGGGGAACCTTCCGTTCCTACCCACTGGGGGGCTGTCCACCTAAGCGATAAACTCATCTTT.